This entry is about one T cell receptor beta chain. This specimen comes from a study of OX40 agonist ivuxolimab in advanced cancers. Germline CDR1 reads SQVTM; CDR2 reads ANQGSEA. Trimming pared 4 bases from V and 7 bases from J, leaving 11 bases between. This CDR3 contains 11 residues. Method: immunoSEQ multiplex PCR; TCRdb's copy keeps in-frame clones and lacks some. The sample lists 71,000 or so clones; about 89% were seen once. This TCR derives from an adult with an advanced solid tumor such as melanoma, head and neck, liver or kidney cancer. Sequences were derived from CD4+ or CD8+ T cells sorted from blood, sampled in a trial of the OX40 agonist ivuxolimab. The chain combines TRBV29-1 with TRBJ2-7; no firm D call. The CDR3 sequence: CSVGSALEQYF. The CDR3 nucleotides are TGCAGCGTTGGATCAGCTCTTGAGCAGTACTTC.